This is a list of T cell receptor beta chains from one sample in a study of radiotherapy plus CTLA-4 blockade in lung cancer. Method: immunoSEQ multiplex PCR; TCRdb's copy keeps in-frame clones and lacks some. The top ten clones hold approximately 7% of a sample with 120,000 or so clones, around 90% of them seen once. Sample: peripheral blood, taken from a patient treated with radiotherapy plus ipilimumab. These TCRs come from a human donor with non-small cell lung cancer that progressed on radiotherapy plus ipilimumab. CDR3s include the opening cysteine and the closing phenylalanine or tryptophan. Each record gives: clone size, D gene, J gene, V gene, CDR3 DNA, CDR3 protein. D genes are given only for firm matches. Clone size appears in some rows only: once, few, many, or a class for an expanded clone.

NA | TRBD1 | TRBJ1-1 | TRBV18 | TGTGCCAGCTCACCCTTGGGACAGGGAGTCTCTGAAGCTTTCTTT | CASSPLGQGVSEAFF
NA | NA | TRBJ1-2 | TRBV6-1 | TGTGCCAGCAGTGACGGAGGTGTAGGTGGCTACACCTTC | CASSDGGVGGYTF
NA | NA | TRBJ2-3 | TRBV5-1 | TGCGCCAGCAGCACGGGCAGGAGGGCGGCAGCCAGCACAGATACGCAGTATTTT | CASSTGRRAAASTDTQYF
NA | NA | TRBJ2-6 | TRBV10-3 | TGTGCCATCAGTGAGCCTGGAGGTTCTGGGGCCAACGTCCTGACTTTC | CAISEPGGSGANVLTF
once | NA | TRBJ2-3 | TRBV19 | TGTGCCAGTAGTATCCCGGGTAGCGGCACAGATACGCAGTATTTT | CASSIPGSGTDTQYF
NA | NA | TRBJ2-7 | TRBV2 | TGTGCCAGCAGTGAACGGCAGACTAAGAGGGAGCAGTACTTC | CASSERQTKREQYF
NA | TRBD1 | TRBJ2-4 | TRBV6-5 | TGTGCCAGCACCGGGACAGGGGGCGAAAACATTCAGTACTTC | CASTGTGGENIQYF
NA | TRBD2 | TRBJ2-7 | TRBV7-9 | TGTGCCAGCAGCTCCGGACTAGCGGGTGACGAGCAGTACTTC | CASSSGLAGDEQYF
once | NA | TRBJ1-2 | TRBV18 | TGTGCCAGCTCACCAGGGGAAGTCTATGGCTACACCTTC | CASSPGEVYGYTF
NA | NA | TRBJ2-5 | TRBV2 | TGTGCCAGCAGCGAGGGACGGGAAGAGACCCAGTACTTC | CASSEGREETQYF
NA | NA | TRBJ1-5 | TRBV6-1 | TGTGCCAGCCAAGAGATAAGGGAAAAGAGGCAGCCCCAGCATTTT | CASQEIREKRQPQHF
NA | NA | TRBJ2-2 | TRBV5-1 | TGCGCCAGCAGGGTTGGGTCCGGGGAGCTGTTTTTT | CASRVGSGELFF
NA | NA | TRBJ1-4 | TRBV10-2 | TGCGCCAGCAGTAGACTCGTCGCGACTAATGAAAAACTGTTTTTT | CASSRLVATNEKLFF
NA | NA | TRBJ1-5 | TRBV6-5 | TGTGCCAGCAGTTACCAGAGGGGCAATCAGCCCCAGCATTTT | CASSYQRGNQPQHF
NA | NA | TRBJ2-2 | TRBV30 | TGTGCCTGGAGTGAAGGATCGAACACCGGGGAGCTGTTTTTT | CAWSEGSNTGELFF
NA | NA | TRBJ2-2 | TRBV9 | TGTGCCAGCAGCGTTAGGGCGGGGGAGCTGTTTTTT | CASSVRAGELFF
NA | NA | TRBJ2-3 | TRBV18 | TGTGCCAGCCGGGCCTCAGATACGCAGTATTTT | CASRASDTQYF
NA | NA | TRBJ2-7 | TRBV6-5 | TGTGCCAGCAGTTACTCGAGGGCGCCCGTGGATGAGCAGTACTTC | CASSYSRAPVDEQYF
NA | TRBD1 | TRBJ1-1 | TRBV6-5 | TGTGCCAGCAGTTACTCTGGACAGGGGTCGGGAGCTTTCTTT | CASSYSGQGSGAFF
NA | NA | TRBJ1-4 | TRBV30 | TGTGCCTGGAGAGGGGCCCCATCTGAAAAACTGTTTTTT | CAWRGAPSEKLFF
many | NA | TRBJ1-1 | TRBV6-5 | TGTGCCAGCACCCCTCGAGGGAACACTGAAGCTTTCTTT | CASTPRGNTEAFF
NA | TRBD2 | TRBJ2-2 | TRBV7-3 | TGTGCCAGCAGCCTAAGGGGACTAGACACCGGGGAGCTGTTTTTT | CASSLRGLDTGELFF
NA | TRBD1 | TRBJ2-2 | TRBV5-1 | TGCGCCAGCAGCCCCACCGGGACAGGGAACACCGGGGAGCTGTTTTTT | CASSPTGTGNTGELFF
once | NA | TRBJ2-1 | TRBV9 | TGTGCCAGCAGCGTTGGGAGCTCCTACAATGAGCAGTTCTTC | CASSVGSSYNEQFF
NA | NA | TRBJ2-2 | TRBV2 | TGTGCCAGCAGGGGATCCGGGCTCGGCACCGGGGAGCTGTTTTTT | CASRGSGLGTGELFF
NA | TRBD1 | TRBJ2-5 | TRBV28 | TGTGCCAGCAGTCGACAGGGGAACCACCAAGAGACCCAGTACTTC | CASSRQGNHQETQYF
NA | TRBD1 | TRBJ2-7 | TRBV6-5 | TGTGCCAGCAGCAATACTCCGGGACAGGTCTACGAGCAGTACTTC | CASSNTPGQVYEQYF
NA | NA | TRBJ2-3 | TRBV29-1 | TGCAGCGTTGATTGGGCCAGCGGAGATACGCAGTATTTT | CSVDWASGDTQYF
NA | TRBD1 | TRBJ1-1 | TRBV19 | TGTGCCAGCCGGACAGGTTCTATGAACACTGAAGCTTTCTTT | CASRTGSMNTEAFF
NA | NA | TRBJ2-1 | TRBV9 | TGTGCCAGCAGCGTAGCTCTTCGGAGCTCCTACAATGAGCAGTTCTTC | CASSVALRSSYNEQFF
NA | NA | TRBJ2-2 | TRBV30 | TGTGCCTGGAGTACATTGAACACCGGGGAGCTGTTTTTT | CAWSTLNTGELFF
NA | NA | TRBJ1-2 | TRBV15 | TGTGCCACCAGCAACCCACCGGCAGGCTTGCATGGCTACACCTTC | CATSNPPAGLHGYTF
once | NA | TRBJ2-1 | TRBV5-1 | TGCGCCAGCAGCTTCTCGTCTGCTAGCTTCGATGAGCAGTTCTTC | CASSFSSASFDEQFF
once | TRBD1 | TRBJ2-3 | TRBV10-3 | TGTGCCATCAGCCGACTTGCGACAGGGACCGCAGATACGCAGTATTTT | CAISRLATGTADTQYF
once | TRBD1 | TRBJ1-1 | TRBV29-1 | TGCAGCGTTGGGGCAGGGGGTTACACTGAAGCTTTCTTT | CSVGAGGYTEAFF
once | TRBD1 | TRBJ1-2 | TRBV9 | TGTGCCAGCAGCGTAGAAAGGACAGGGATGGAGGGCTACACCTTC | CASSVERTGMEGYTF
NA | NA | TRBJ1-2 | TRBV6-1 | TGTGCCAGCATTCTTGACCGGAGAGACTATGGCTACACCTTC | CASILDRRDYGYTF
once | NA | TRBJ2-3 | TRBV6-5 | TGTGCCAGCAGTTACTCGAGGGGTACAGATACGCAGTATTTT | CASSYSRGTDTQYF
NA | TRBD1 | TRBJ1-2 | TRBV5-1 | TGCGCCAGCAGCGGCGGACAGGGGACGGCCTATGGCTACACCTTC | CASSGGQGTAYGYTF
NA | NA | TRBJ1-1 | TRBV6-5 | TGTGCCAGCAGTTACTCGAAGCGGACAGAAGCTTTCTTT | CASSYSKRTEAFF
NA | NA | TRBJ1-1 | TRBV9 | TGTGCCAGCAGCACGGGGCCCATGAACACTGAAGCTTTCTTT | CASSTGPMNTEAFF
NA | NA | TRBJ2-1 | TRBV11-2 | TGTGCCAGCAGCTGGGGGGACAGTAACAATGAGCAGTTCTTC | CASSWGDSNNEQFF
once | NA | TRBJ1-1 | TRBV7-3 | TGTGCCAGCAGCTTAGGGGAGGGGACTGAAGCTTTCTTT | CASSLGEGTEAFF
NA | NA | TRBJ1-5 | TRBV6-5 | TGTGCCAGCAGTTACTCTTCCAGAAATCAGCCCCAGCATTTT | CASSYSSRNQPQHF
NA | TRBD2 | TRBJ2-3 | TRBV19 | TGTGCCAGTAGTATTTGGCCTAGCGGGAGAGTATCAGATACGCAGTATTTT | CASSIWPSGRVSDTQYF